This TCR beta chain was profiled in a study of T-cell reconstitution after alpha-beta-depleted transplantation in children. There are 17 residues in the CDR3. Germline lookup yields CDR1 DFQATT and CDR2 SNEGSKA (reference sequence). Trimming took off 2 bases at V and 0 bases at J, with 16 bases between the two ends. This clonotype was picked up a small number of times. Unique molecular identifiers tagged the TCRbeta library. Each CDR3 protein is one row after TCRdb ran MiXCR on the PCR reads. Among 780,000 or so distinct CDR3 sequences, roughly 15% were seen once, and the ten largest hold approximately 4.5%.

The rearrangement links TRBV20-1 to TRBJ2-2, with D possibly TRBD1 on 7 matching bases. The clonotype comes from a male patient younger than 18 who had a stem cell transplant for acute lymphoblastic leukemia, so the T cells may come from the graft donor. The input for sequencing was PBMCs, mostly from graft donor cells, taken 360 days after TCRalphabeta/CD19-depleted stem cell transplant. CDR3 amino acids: CSARRQGGLPNTGELFF. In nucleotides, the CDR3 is TGCAGTGCTAGACGACAGGGAGGACTTCCGAACACCGGGGAGCTGTTTTTT.